Listed below are T cell receptor beta chains from one sample, sequenced in a study of cytomegalovirus exposure and HLA in healthy donors. TCRdb's table, derived via immunoSEQ multiplex PCR, lists solely in-frame clones and lacks some. The ten top clones account for approximately 4.3%, within a sample of over 55,000 clones. Input material: PBMCs. Every receptor here comes from a male donor in good health and CMV-seronegative. The CDR3 runs from the conserved cysteine through the conserved F or W.

j_gene,v_gene,CDR3aa
TRBJ1-2,TRBV4-2,CASSQDITVPNYGYTF
TRBJ2-7,TRBV7-2,CASSFWPFKNGEGEQYF
TRBJ1-4,TRBV18,CASSQPGGRSQEKLFF
TRBJ1-2,TRBV7-2,CASSFRTGSAGYGYTF
TRBJ2-7,TRBV7-2,CASSLQSGGSYEQYF
TRBJ2-7,TRBV6-1,CASRGQAKRKYEQYF
TRBJ2-3,TRBV6-6,CASSRTSGGGTDTQYF
TRBJ2-1,TRBV4-1,CASSSPPGTGPHNEQFF
TRBJ2-5,TRBV7-2,CASSAGVQETQYF
TRBJ1-1,TRBV19,CASSIGQGATTEAFF
TRBJ2-5,TRBV29-1,CSVVQETQYF
TRBJ2-1,TRBV7-2,CASSRTSGPYNEQFF
TRBJ2-6,TRBV19,CASTIPRGRGSGANVLTF
TRBJ2-7,TRBV4-1,CASSHPEESSSYEQYF
TRBJ1-6,TRBV30,CAWTLGGTDSPLHF
TRBJ2-7,TRBV6-1,CASSEGLAGGLSYEQYF
TRBJ2-1,TRBV18,CASSPPETTPNGDEQFF
TRBJ2-7,TRBV7-6,CASSLDGGRAFYEQYF
TRBJ2-1,TRBV6-1,CASSDRGTGGAVYNEQFF
TRBJ1-5,TRBV18,CASSPPGAAGGNQPQHF
TRBJ2-1,TRBV7-6,CDSSLGLANEQFF
TRBJ2-7,TRBV6-5,CASSSGQGSSYEQYF
TRBJ2-1,TRBV19,CASIGTSGYNEQFF
TRBJ2-2,TRBV7-3,CASSLYALNSNTGELFF
TRBJ2-2,TRBV11-2,CASSAGQGTGELFF
TRBJ2-1,TRBV7-2,CASSPFEGGGVFF
TRBJ2-5,TRBV4-1,CASSRETGGETQYF
TRBJ1-3,TRBV9,CASSASSGGAIFSGNNIYF
TRBJ1-5,TRBV7-2,CASSPYRDNQPQHF
TRBJ1-2,TRBV4-1,CASSQREGGHGYTF
TRBJ2-3,TRBV25-1,CASSEYAGGGADKQYF
TRBJ1-5,TRBV12-5,CASGLGGQGWYQPQHF
TRBJ1-1,TRBV9,CASNQGKGTEAFF
.,TRBV11-2,CASSLVGTDSYEQYF
TRBJ1-1,TRBV6-4,CASRSRVAGEETEAFF
TRBJ1-4,TRBV7-2,CASSHEVAQGYEKLFF
TRBJ2-7,TRBV7-9,CASSRIIPGQSSYEQYF
TRBJ2-5,TRBV11-2,CASSLARTTGGPLAAQYF
TRBJ2-7,TRBV5-4,CASSAGSSYEQYF
TRBJ2-1,TRBV7-8,CASSLGGSGNEQFF